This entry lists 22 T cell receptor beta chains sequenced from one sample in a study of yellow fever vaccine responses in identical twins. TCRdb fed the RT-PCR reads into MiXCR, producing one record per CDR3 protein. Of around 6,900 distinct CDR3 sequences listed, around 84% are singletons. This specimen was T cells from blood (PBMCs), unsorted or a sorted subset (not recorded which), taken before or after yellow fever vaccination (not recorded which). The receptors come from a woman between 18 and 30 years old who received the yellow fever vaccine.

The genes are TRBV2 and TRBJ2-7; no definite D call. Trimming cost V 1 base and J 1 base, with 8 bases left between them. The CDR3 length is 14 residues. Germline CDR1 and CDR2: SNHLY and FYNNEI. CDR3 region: CASSEGSGSYEQYF. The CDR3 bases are TGTGCCAGCAGTGAAGGGTCGGGTTCCTACGAGCAGTACTTC.

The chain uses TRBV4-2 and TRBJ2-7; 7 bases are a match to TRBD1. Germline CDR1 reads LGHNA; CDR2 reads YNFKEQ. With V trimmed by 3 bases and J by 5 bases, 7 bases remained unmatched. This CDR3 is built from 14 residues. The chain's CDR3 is CASSQWQGVDEQYF. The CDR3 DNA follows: TGTGCCAGCAGCCAGTGGCAGGGGGTCGACGAGCAGTACTTC.

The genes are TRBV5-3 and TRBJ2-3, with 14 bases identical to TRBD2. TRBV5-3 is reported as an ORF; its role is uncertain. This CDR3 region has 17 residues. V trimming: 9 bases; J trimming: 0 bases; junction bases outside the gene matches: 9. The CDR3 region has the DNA TGTGCCACCCGTAAAGGACTAGCGGGGGGAAGCACAGATACGCAGTATTTT. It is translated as CATRKGLAGGSTDTQYF.

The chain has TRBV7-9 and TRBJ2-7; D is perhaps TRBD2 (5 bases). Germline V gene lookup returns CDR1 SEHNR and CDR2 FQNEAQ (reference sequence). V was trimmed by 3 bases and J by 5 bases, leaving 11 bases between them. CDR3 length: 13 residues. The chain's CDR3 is CASSFQVGNEQYF. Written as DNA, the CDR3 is TGTGCCAGCAGCTTCCAGGTCGGGAACGAGCAGTACTTC. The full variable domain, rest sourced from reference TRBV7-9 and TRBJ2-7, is DTGVSQNPRHKITKRGQNVTFRCDPISEHNRLYWYRQTLGQGPEFLTYFQNEAQLEKSRLLSDRFSAERPKGSFSTLEIQRTEQGDSAMYLCASSFQVGNEQYFGPGTRLTVT.

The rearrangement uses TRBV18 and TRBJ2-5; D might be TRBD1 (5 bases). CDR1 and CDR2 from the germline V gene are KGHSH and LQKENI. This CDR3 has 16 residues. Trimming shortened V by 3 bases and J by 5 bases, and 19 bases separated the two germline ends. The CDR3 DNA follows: TGTGCCAGCTCACCTCGAGCGACAGTGCGAACGGAGACCCAGTACTTC. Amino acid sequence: CASSPRATVRTETQYF.

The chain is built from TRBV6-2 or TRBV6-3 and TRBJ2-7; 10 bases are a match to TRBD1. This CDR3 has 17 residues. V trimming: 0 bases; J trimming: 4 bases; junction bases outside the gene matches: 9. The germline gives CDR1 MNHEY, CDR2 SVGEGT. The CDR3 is CASSYSKGQGYGYEQYF. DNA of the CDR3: TGTGCCAGCAGTTACTCGAAGGGACAGGGGTATGGATACGAGCAGTACTTC.

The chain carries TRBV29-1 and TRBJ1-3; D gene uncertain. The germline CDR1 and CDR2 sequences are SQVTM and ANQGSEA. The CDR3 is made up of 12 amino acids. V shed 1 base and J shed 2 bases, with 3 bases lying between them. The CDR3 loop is CSVEGPGNTIYF. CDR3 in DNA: TGCAGCGTTGAAGGGCCTGGAAACACCATATATTTT.

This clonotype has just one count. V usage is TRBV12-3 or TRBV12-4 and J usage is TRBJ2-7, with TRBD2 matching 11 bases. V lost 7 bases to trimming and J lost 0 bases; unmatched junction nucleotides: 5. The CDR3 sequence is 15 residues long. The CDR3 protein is CASTQGLAVSYEQYF. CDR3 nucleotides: TGTGCCAGCACCCAGGGACTAGCGGTCTCCTACGAGCAGTACTTC.

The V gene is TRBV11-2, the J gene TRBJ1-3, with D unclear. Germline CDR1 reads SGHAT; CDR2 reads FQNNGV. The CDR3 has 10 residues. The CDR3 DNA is TGTGGGACCGATGGAAACACCATATATTTT. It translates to CGTDGNTIYF. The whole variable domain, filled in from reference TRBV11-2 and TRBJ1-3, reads EAGVAQSPRYKIIEKRQSVAFWCNPISGHATLYWYQQILGQGPKLLIQFQNNGVVDDSQLPKDRFSAERLKGVDSTLKIQPAKLEDSAVYLCGTDGNTIYFGEGSWLTVV.

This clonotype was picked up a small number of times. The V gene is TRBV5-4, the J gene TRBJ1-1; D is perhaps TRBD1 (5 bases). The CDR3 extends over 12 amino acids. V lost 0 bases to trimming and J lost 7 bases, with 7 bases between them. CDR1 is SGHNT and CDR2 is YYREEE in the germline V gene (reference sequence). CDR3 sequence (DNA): TGTGCCAGCAGCTTGGGGGGGAATGAAGCTTTCTTT. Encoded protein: CASSLGGNEAFF.

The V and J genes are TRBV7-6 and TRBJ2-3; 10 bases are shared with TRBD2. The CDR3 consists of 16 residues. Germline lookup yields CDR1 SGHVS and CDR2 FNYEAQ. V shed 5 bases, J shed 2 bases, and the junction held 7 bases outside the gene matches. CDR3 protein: CASSNGLAENTDTQYF. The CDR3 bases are TGTGCCAGCAGCAACGGACTAGCGGAAAACACAGATACGCAGTATTTT.

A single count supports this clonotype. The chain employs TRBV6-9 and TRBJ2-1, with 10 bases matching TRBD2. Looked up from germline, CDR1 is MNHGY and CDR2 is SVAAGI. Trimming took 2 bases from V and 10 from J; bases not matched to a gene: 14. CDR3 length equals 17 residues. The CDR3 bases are TGTGCCAGCAGTTATCCACCCACTAGCGGGATGCCAAGCGAGCAGTTCTTC. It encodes CASSYPPTSGMPSEQFF.

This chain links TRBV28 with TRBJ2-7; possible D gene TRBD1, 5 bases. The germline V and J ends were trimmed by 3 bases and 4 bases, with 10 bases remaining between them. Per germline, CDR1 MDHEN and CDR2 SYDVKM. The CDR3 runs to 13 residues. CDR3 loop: CASSFPDSYEQYF. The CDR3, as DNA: TGTGCCAGCAGTTTCCCTGACAGTTACGAGCAGTACTTC.

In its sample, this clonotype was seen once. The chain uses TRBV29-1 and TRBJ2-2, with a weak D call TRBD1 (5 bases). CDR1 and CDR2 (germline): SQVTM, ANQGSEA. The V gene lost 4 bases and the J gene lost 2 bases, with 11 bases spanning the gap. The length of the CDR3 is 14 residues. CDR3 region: CSVVSRVNTGELFF. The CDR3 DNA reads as TGCAGCGTTGTCAGCAGGGTCAACACCGGGGAGCTGTTTTTT.

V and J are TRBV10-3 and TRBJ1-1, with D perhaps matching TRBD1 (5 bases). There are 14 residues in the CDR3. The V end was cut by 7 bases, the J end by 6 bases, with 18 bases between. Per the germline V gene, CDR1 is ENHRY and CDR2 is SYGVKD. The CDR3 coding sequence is TGTGCCATCACCAGCTCGGGGGTAAAGTCTGAAGCTTTCTTT. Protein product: CAITSSGVKSEAFF.

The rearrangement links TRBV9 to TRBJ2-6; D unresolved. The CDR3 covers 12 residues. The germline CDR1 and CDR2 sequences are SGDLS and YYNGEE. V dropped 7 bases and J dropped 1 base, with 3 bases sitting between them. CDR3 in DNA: TGTGCCAGCCGATCTGGGGCCAACGTCCTGACTTTC. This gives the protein CASRSGANVLTF.

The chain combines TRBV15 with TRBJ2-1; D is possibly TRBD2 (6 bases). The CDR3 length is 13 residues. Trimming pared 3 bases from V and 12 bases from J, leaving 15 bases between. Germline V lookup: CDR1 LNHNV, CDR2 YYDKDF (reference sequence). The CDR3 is CATSSPTGLRQFF. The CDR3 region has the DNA TGTGCCACCAGCAGCCCCACTGGACTACGGCAGTTCTTC.

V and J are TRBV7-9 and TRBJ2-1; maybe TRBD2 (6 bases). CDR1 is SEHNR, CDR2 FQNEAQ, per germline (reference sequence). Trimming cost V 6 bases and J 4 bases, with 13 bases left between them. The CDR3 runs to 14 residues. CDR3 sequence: CASRDSGDYNEQFF. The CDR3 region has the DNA TGTGCCAGCAGAGATAGCGGTGATTACAATGAGCAGTTCTTC.

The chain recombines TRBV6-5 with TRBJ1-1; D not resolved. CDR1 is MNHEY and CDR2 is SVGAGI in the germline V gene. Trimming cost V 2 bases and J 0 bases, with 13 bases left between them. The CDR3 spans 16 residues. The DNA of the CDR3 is TGTGCCAGCAGTTACCCCCTAGGGTTCATGAACACTGAAGCTTTCTTT. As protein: CASSYPLGFMNTEAFF.

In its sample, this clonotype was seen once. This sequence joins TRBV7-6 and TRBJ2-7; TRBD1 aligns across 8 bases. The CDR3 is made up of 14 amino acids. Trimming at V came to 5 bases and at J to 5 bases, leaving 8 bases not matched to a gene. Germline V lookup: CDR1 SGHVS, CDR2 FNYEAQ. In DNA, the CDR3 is TGTGCCAGCAGCCCTGAACGACAGGGGAACGAGCAGTACTTC. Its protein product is CASSPERQGNEQYF.

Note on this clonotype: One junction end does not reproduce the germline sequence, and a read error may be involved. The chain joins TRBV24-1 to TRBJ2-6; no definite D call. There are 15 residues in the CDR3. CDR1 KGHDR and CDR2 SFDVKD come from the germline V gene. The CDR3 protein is CASSDLGSGANVLTF. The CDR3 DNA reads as TGTGCCAGCAGTGATTTGGGTTCCGGGGCCAACGTCCTGACTTTC.

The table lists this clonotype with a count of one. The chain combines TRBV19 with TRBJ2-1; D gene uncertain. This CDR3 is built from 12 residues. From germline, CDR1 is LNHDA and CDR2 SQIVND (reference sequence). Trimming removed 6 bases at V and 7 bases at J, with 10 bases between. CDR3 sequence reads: CASRLWPNEQFF. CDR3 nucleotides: TGTGCCAGTAGATTGTGGCCGAATGAGCAGTTCTTC.